This TCR beta chain was recorded in a study of beta chain features in type 1 diabetes. Study-level results: TCRB CDR3 length was moderately but significantly reduced in all four CD4+ subsets of Type 1 diabetes patients.

The V gene lost 1 base and the J gene lost 4 bases, with 7 bases spanning the gap. The length of the CDR3 is 13 residues. The germline CDR1 and CDR2 sequences are SGHAT and FQNNGV. About this clone itself: Its specificity is unknown.

Of the isolated RNA, all was reverse transcribed, and so the sequenced material was expressed TCRB transcripts. Clones were sequenced by immunoSEQ multiplex PCR, and TCRdb holds only the in-frame ones, with some missing. Here the sample spans 500,000 to 850,000 clones, around an eighth being singletons. The sequenced material came from naive CD4+ T cells from blood. J is TRBJ1-2 and V is TRBV11-2; TRBD1 is a possible D gene (6 bases). This TCR came from a young man with type 1 diabetes. This CDR3 reads CASSLGGGYGYTF. The CDR3 DNA is TGTGCCAGCAGCTTAGGAGGGGGCTATGGCTACACCTTC.